The 27 T cell receptor delta chains below all came from one sample that was sequenced in a study of gamma-delta T cells after stem cell transplantation. TCRdb re-called the RT-PCR reads using CATT. Of more than 10,000 delta-chain clones in the sample, 1.3% were seen once. The material sequenced was gamma-delta T cells. The receptor set was obtained from a human donor. It is not recorded whose cells these are; they may come from a transplant donor.

Notes on this clone: Other DNA sequences in this specimen translate into the identical CDR3. This chain connects TRDV2 to TRDJ1, with 13 bases aligning to TRDD3. J gave up 1 base and V 1 base, and 5 bases lay outside the gene matches. The CDR3 runs to 17 residues. From germline, CDR1 is GEAIGNYY and CDR2 EKD. This CDR3 is CACDTLGDTRSTDKLIF. The CDR3 nucleotides read TGTGCCTGTGACACACTGGGGGATACGCGGAGCACCGATAAACTCATCTTT.

With regard to this clone: The protein that TCRdb holds for this DNA derives from a much larger clone and differs from the translated DNA at residue 8, which likely indicates a read error; the protein shown here is translated from the DNA. The gene calls are TRDV2 and TRDJ1; possible D gene TRDD3, 5 bases. Germline assignment: CDR1 GEAIGNYY and CDR2 EKD. V shed 1 base and J shed 3 bases, with 17 bases lying between them. This CDR3 contains 16 residues. DNA for the CDR3: TGTGCCTGTGACACGATTGGGGAATCTAGCTCCGATAAACTCATCTTT. Protein sequence: CACDTIGESSSDKLIF.

This clone qualifies as medium-sized. This chain uses TRDV2 with TRDJ1; 7 positions agree with TRDD3. V lost 0 bases, J lost 0 bases, and 3 bases stayed unmatched. Per germline, CDR1 GEAIGNYY and CDR2 EKD. The CDR3 consists of 15 residues. The CDR3 is CACDTLGAHTDKLIF. In DNA, the CDR3 is TGTGCCTGTGACACCCTGGGGGCCCACACCGATAAACTCATCTTT.

As for this clone: A much larger clonotype is one base distant, so this may be a read error. Other DNA variants within this sample encode the same CDR3. The genes are TRDV2 and TRDJ3; 9 nucleotides line up with TRDD3. The CDR3 contains 24 residues. CDR1 and CDR2 from the germline V gene are GEAIGNYY and EKD. The DNA for the CDR3 is TGTGCCTGCGACACCGTACTGGGGGACTCGAAAGCAATGAAAAAGACCTGGGACACCCGACAGATGTTTTTC. Residues: CACDTVLGDSKAMKKTWDTRQMFF.

In the case of this clone: This DNA's translation and the protein TCRdb lists, from a much larger clone, do not match at residue 5, likely due to a read error; the protein shown is translated from the DNA. The chain combines TRDV2 with TRDJ3, with a possible D match to TRDD3 (5 bases). The V gene lost 2 bases and the J gene lost 0 bases, with 16 bases spanning the gap. Germline assignment: CDR1 GEAIGNYY and CDR2 EKD. The CDR3 extends over 19 amino acids. CDR3 sequence: CACDKSGGPGSWDTRQMFF. The CDR3, as DNA: TGTGCCTGTGACAAGTCGGGGGGCCCCGGCTCCTGGGACACCCGACAGATGTTTTTC.

This clone is medium-sized within its sample. Here the CDR3 reads CACDTVPIVSWDTRQMFF. As DNA, the CDR3 is TGTGCCTGTGACACCGTACCCATCGTCTCCTGGGACACCCGACAGATGTTTTTC. The genes are TRDV2 and TRDJ3; D is unclear. Trimming pared 0 bases from V and 0 bases from J, leaving 11 bases between. The germline CDR1 and CDR2 sequences are GEAIGNYY and EKD. The CDR3 has 18 residues.

The table lists this clone with a few counts. The amino acid sequence in TCRdb belongs to a much larger clone and departs from this DNA's translation at residue 5, likely a sequencing read error; the sequence shown is translated from the DNA. The V gene is TRDV2, the J gene TRDJ1; maybe TRDD3 (6 bases). Germline-derived CDR1 and CDR2 are GEAIGNYY and EKD. CDR3 size: 17 residues. V lost 3 bases, J lost 6 bases, and 25 bases lay in between. For the CDR3, the DNA is TGTGCCTGTGACGCCCTGGAGGATACCTCGGGGGTCTATAAACTCATCTTT. Its protein product is CACDALEDTSGVYKLIF.

This clone was observed many times. The genes are TRDV2 and TRDJ1; 7 nucleotides agree with TRDD3. The CDR3 has 19 residues. Trimming removed 0 bases from V and 0 bases from J; junction bases left unmatched: 15. The germline gives CDR1 GEAIGNYY, CDR2 EKD. The CDR3 DNA reads TGTGCCTGTGACACCGTTCTGGGGGTAGGTGCTTCTTACACCGATAAACTCATCTTT. Translated: CACDTVLGVGASYTDKLIF.

The table lists this clone with a few counts. The protein in TCRdb stems from a much larger clone and differs at residue 12 from this DNA's translation, likely a read error; here the protein is translated from the DNA. The chain employs TRDV2 and TRDJ1; 13 nucleotides align to TRDD3. This CDR3 comprises 18 residues. J lost 2 bases, V lost 0 bases, and 8 bases had no gene match. Germline assignment: CDR1 GEAIGNYY and CDR2 EKD. The DNA for the CDR3 is TGTGCCTGTGACACCGTTACTGGGGGATACGGGAGGACCGATAAACTCATCTTT. Translated: CACDTVTGGYGRTDKLIF.

Sample share makes this clone medium-sized (0.01 to 0.1%). CDR3 nucleotide sequence: TGTGCCTGTGACACGCTGGGGATACGACCGTACACCGATAAACTCATCTTT. Amino acids: CACDTLGIRPYTDKLIF. This sequence joins TRDV2 and TRDJ1; 9 nucleotides match TRDD3. V trimming: 1 base; J trimming: 0 bases; junction bases outside the gene matches: 8. The V gene's germline CDR1 is GEAIGNYY and CDR2 EKD. The CDR3 covers 17 residues.

By sample share, this clone is medium-sized. This sequence joins TRDV2 and TRDJ1, with TRDD3 matching over 7 bases. This CDR3 is built from 16 residues. Trimming removed 2 bases from V and 0 bases from J; junction bases left unmatched: 8. Germline CDR1 is GEAIGNYY and CDR2 is EKD. CDR3 sequence: CACDSLGGTYTDKLIF. The CDR3, as DNA: TGTGCCTGTGACAGCCTGGGGGGGACGTACACCGATAAACTCATCTTT.

To note about this clone: TCRdb's protein for this DNA is that of a much larger clone and differs from the translation at residue 10, likely a read error; the protein shown is the DNA translation. The rearrangement joins TRDV3 to TRDJ1, with TRDD3 as a possible D gene (5 bases). V lost 4 bases and J lost 0, with 24 bases in between. CDR3 length: 17 amino acids. The germline V gene encodes CDR1 TVYSNPD and CDR2 GDNSRS (reference sequence). The CDR3 bases are TGTGCCTCCATCATCCCTCGGTGGGGACTTCACACCGATAAACTCATCTTT. Its protein is CASIIPRWGLHTDKLIF.

As concerns this clone: A far larger clone is one base from this, pointing to a likely read error. This CDR3 is also generated by other DNA sequences in the sample. This rearrangement joins TRDV2 to TRDJ1; D gene uncertain. The CDR3 extends over 17 amino acids. CDR1 GEAIGNYY and CDR2 EKD come from the germline V gene. The CDR3 protein is CACDTVGGPHYTDKLIF. The CDR3 nucleotides read TGTGCCTGCGACACCGTCGGCGGTCCCCATTACACCGATAAACTCATCTTT.

This clone has more than one count but fewer than ten. The amino acid sequence in TCRdb belongs to a much larger clone and departs from this DNA's translation at residue 4, likely a sequencing read error; the sequence shown is translated from the DNA. The J gene is TRDJ1, the V gene TRDV2; D unclear. There are 14 residues in the CDR3. Germline V gene sequence: CDR1 GEAIGNYY, CDR2 EKD. V lost 5 bases, J lost 0 bases, and 12 bases lay in between. The CDR3 sequence is CACGKIDNTDKLIF. CDR3 in DNA: TGTGCCTGTGGCAAAATCGATAACACCGATAAACTCATCTTT.

This clone was observed a few times. Within the sample, other DNA sequences also encode this same CDR3. V gene TRDV2 combines with J gene TRDJ1; 9 bases agree with TRDD3. The CDR3 runs to 15 residues. Germline V gene data show CDR1 as GEAIGNYY and CDR2 as EKD. The V and J ends lost 1 base and 5 bases, in that order; junction bases with no gene match: 7. CDR3 in amino acids: CACDTLLGDSDKLIF. CDR3 bases: TGTGCCTGTGACACTCTACTGGGGGACTCTGATAAACTCATCTTT.

This clone came up many times. This may stem from a read error, because a much larger clone lies one nucleotide away. This sample includes further DNA sequences coding for the same CDR3. This chain joins TRDV2 and TRDJ1; 12 bases fit TRDD3. Germline CDR1 is GEAIGNYY and CDR2 is EKD. The CDR3 totals 17 residues. In DNA, the CDR3 is TGTGCCTGCGACACGGTACTGGGGGATACCTACACCGATAAACTCATCTTT. Translation: CACDTVLGDTYTDKLIF.

This clone was seen only a few times. V usage is TRDV1 and J usage is TRDJ3; D unclear. The V and J ends lost 3 bases and 0 bases respectively, with 36 bases between them. This CDR3 is 26 amino acids long. Germline CDR1 is TSWWSYY and CDR2 is QGS. The CDR3 bases are TGTGCTCTTGGGGAGATGACCAAGGTTTTCTCTTGGTACGGATCCCCGAGCTCCTGGGACACCCGACAGATGTTTTTC. Its protein is CALGEMTKVFSWYGSPSSWDTRQMFF.

This clone has at least ten counts. A single base is all that separates this from a far larger clone, so a read error is likely. The chain combines TRDV2 with TRDJ1; the match to TRDD3 covers 12 bases. With 0 bases clipped from V and 1 base from J, the junction kept 8 bases outside the gene matches. CDR3 length equals 18 residues. Germline lookup yields CDR1 GEAIGNYY and CDR2 EKD. The CDR3 nucleotides read TGTGCCTGTGACACCGTACTGGGGGATACTGACGGCACCGATAAACTCATCTTT. As protein: CACDTVLGDTDGTDKLIF.

As to this clone: A much more abundant neighbour one base away suggests this may be a read error. The chain uses TRDV2 and TRDJ1, with D tentatively TRDD3 (6 bases). The CDR3 consists of 16 residues. Trimming shortened V by 0 bases and J by 0 bases, and 13 bases separated the two germline ends. CDR1 and CDR2 (germline): GEAIGNYY, EKD. The CDR3 is CACDTPGETYTDKLIF. The DNA for the CDR3 is TGTGCCTGTGACACCCCGGGGGAGACATACACCGATAAACTCATCTTT.

Remarks on this clone: TCRdb's listed protein matches a much larger clone and diverges from this DNA's translation at residue 9, likely through a read error; the protein shown comes from the DNA. The chain couples TRDV2 to TRDJ1; 8 bases are a match to TRDD3. Germline V lookup: CDR1 GEAIGNYY, CDR2 EKD. The trim removed 2 bases at V and 1 base at J, leaving 8 bases unmatched. CDR3 length: 16 residues. The CDR3 region has the DNA TGTGCCTGTGACAACTTGGGGGATGCCGGCACCGATAAACTCATCTTT. Translation: CACDNLGDAGTDKLIF.

As to this clone: TCRdb's listed protein matches a much larger clone and diverges from this DNA's translation at residue 8, likely through a read error; the protein shown comes from the DNA. The V and J genes are TRDV2 and TRDJ1, with 7 bases fitting TRDD3. There are 17 residues in the CDR3. V was clipped by 3 bases and J by 0 bases; unmatched bases: 12. Germline V gene lookup returns CDR1 GEAIGNYY and CDR2 EKD. This chain's CDR3 is CACDAVARGYYTDKLIF. In DNA form, the CDR3 reads TGTGCCTGTGACGCCGTTGCTAGGGGATATTACACCGATAAACTCATCTTT.

Comments on this clone: The protein TCRdb lists belongs to a much larger clone and differs from this DNA's translation at residue 9, which points to a read error; the protein shown is made from the DNA. The chain uses TRDV2 and TRDJ3; D is perhaps TRDD3 (5 bases). The length of the CDR3 is 19 residues. The V gene's germline CDR1 is GEAIGNYY and CDR2 EKD. With 0 bases removed from V and 2 bases from J, the gap between germline ends came to 16 bases. The CDR3 loop is CACDTLRGHATWDTRQMFF. In nucleotides, the CDR3 is TGTGCCTGTGACACCTTGAGGGGACACGCAACCTGGGACACCCGACAGATGTTTTTC.

There are a few counts of this clone. A far larger clone differs by one base, so this is likely a read error. The identical CDR3 is also encoded by other nucleotide sequences in the sample. The rearrangement joins TRDV2 to TRDJ1; 7 bases are shared with TRDD3. The CDR3 loop spans 13 amino acids. Germline V gives CDR1 GEAIGNYY, CDR2 EKD. The CDR3 protein is CACDALGIDKLIF. DNA for the CDR3: TGTGCCTGTGACGCCCTGGGGATAGATAAACTCATCTTC.

Turning to this clone: TCRdb pairs this DNA with a much larger clone's protein that differs at residue 4, likely a read error; the protein shown was translated from the DNA. The rearrangement links TRDV2 to TRDJ1; 8 bases are a match to TRDD3. The CDR3 has 16 residues. Germline-derived CDR1 and CDR2 are GEAIGNYY and EKD. Trimming cost V 5 bases and J 0 bases; bases outside gene matches: 10. The CDR3 DNA reads as TGTGCCTGTGTCCCCCTGGGGGACCGGTACACCGATAAACTCATCTTT. Protein product: CACVPLGDRYTDKLIF.

This clone was counted a few times. A read error is the likely source, as a far larger clone sits one nucleotide away. Other nucleotide sequences from this sample produce the same CDR3. This rearrangement joins TRDV2 to TRDJ1; 7 bases fit TRDD3. The CDR3 is 15 amino acids. CDR1 is GEAIGNYY, CDR2 EKD, per germline. J lost 5 bases, V lost 0 bases, and 8 bases had no gene match. The CDR3 spells CACDTLGISPDKLIF. DNA of the CDR3: TGTGCCTGTGACACCCTGGGGATATCCCCTGATAAACTCATCTTT.

This clone was observed a handful of times. The CDR3 bases are TGTGCCTGTGAACCACTGGGGGATACCACCGATAAACTCATCTTT. Its translation: CACEPLGDTTDKLIF. The gene calls are TRDV2 and TRDJ1, with 12 bases matching TRDD3. Trimming took 4 bases from V and 1 from J; bases not matched to a gene: 3. This CDR3 has 15 amino acids. Per germline, CDR1 GEAIGNYY and CDR2 EKD.

This sequence joins TRDV1 and TRDJ1, with 12 bases identical to TRDD3. Germline-derived CDR1 and CDR2 are TSWWSYY and QGS. The CDR3 is 20 amino acids. V dropped 0 bases and J dropped 4; count of bases not matched to a gene: 15. The CDR3 protein is CALGELYGLGWGIRLDKLIF. As DNA, the CDR3 is TGTGCTCTTGGGGAACTATACGGTCTAGGCTGGGGGATACGCCTCGATAAACTCATCTTT.